This T cell receptor beta chain was captured in a study of technical replicates of blood from four donors. Sequenced by immunoSEQ multiplex PCR; TCRdb stores in-frame clones only, minus some. The repertoire consists of 80,000 to 90,000 clones, with about 94% occurring once and the leading ten covering around 0.25%. The CDR3 sequence is 13 residues long. Germline loops: CDR1 WNHNN, CDR2 SYGVQD (reference sequence). The V end lost 7 bases, the J end lost 0 bases, and 7 bases lay between the germline ends. The V and J genes are TRBV10-1 and TRBJ1-3; D not resolved. This TCR came from a human donor in good health. Sequencing input: T cells isolated from PBMCs. CDR3 amino acids: CASTDISGNTIYF. The CDR3, as DNA: TGCGCCAGCACCGACATCTCTGGAAACACCATATATTTT.